These 7 T cell receptor beta chains originate from one sample sequenced in a study of human T cells and chemical hapten exposure. One entry per CDR3 protein, called by TCRdb with MiXCR from the RACE reads. The sample consists of 55,000 to 80,000 distinct CDR3 sequences, 8% to 13% of them appearing once. The time point here: patch test 3, about 24 weeks after DPC sensitization. The sample's treatment: therapeutic diphenylcyclopropenone sensitization with weekly scalp DPC. Sequenced material: whole blood, taken in connection with sensitization to the hapten diphenylcyclopropenone (DPC). Receptor source: a woman aged 25 to 39 with alopecia areata. Some clones in this sample may be carry-over from other donors' samples.

In this sample, this clonotype turned up a few times. The V gene is TRBV7-3, the J gene TRBJ2-3; 7 bases map to TRBD2. The CDR3 spans 15 residues. The V segment lost 1 base and the J segment 2 bases; nucleotides outside the gene matches: 3. In germline, CDR1 is SGHTA, CDR2 FQGTGA. The DNA for the CDR3 is TGTGCCAGCAGCTTAAGCGCGGGGGTCACAGATACGCAGTATTTT. It translates to CASSLSAGVTDTQYF.

The chain has TRBV7-9 and TRBJ2-3; the D is unclear. Germline V lookup: CDR1 SEHNR, CDR2 FQNEAQ (reference sequence). The CDR3 consists of 12 residues. Trimming took 3 bases from V and 2 from J, leaving 3 bases between them. CDR3 in DNA: TGTGCCAGCAGCTTCCTCACAGATACGCAGTATTTT. It is translated as CASSFLTDTQYF.

The rearrangement uses TRBV11-1 and TRBJ2-1; the match to TRBD2 covers 7 bases. Unmatched junction bases numbered 10, after V lost 4 bases and J lost 4 bases. Germline CDR1 SGHAT, CDR2 FQDESV (reference sequence). This CDR3 comprises 16 residues. The CDR3 nucleotides read TGTGCCAGCAGCTCCCCGGGGAGCGGGATTTACAATGAGCAGTTCTTC. It yields the protein CASSSPGSGIYNEQFF.

This clonotype was found many times. The gene calls are TRBV12-3 or TRBV12-4 and TRBJ1-5; a possible D gene is TRBD1 (5 bases). The CDR3 totals 14 residues. Trimming stripped 5 bases from V and 6 bases from J, with 14 bases between. The CDR3 protein is CASSPPGRAQPQHF. Here the CDR3 DNA reads TGTGCCAGCAGTCCCCCCGGCAGGGCTCAGCCCCAGCATTTT.

This chain joins TRBV7-2 and TRBJ2-1; 7 bases fit TRBD2. Trimming took 3 bases from V and 10 from J; bases not matched to a gene: 6. This CDR3 comprises 13 residues. The germline gives CDR1 SGHTA, CDR2 FQGNSA. CDR3 in amino acids: CASSFSGDGEQFF. The CDR3 coding sequence is TGTGCCAGCAGCTTCAGCGGGGACGGGGAGCAGTTCTTC.

This clonotype was counted ten times or more. The chain uses TRBV7-6 and TRBJ1-1, with unresolved D. The CDR3 spans 14 residues. Germline CDR1 reads SGHVS; CDR2 reads FNYEAQ. V dropped 1 base and J dropped 5 bases, with 11 bases sitting between them. CDR3 residues: CASSLGVSGTEAFF. CDR3 in DNA: TGTGCCAGCAGCTTAGGGGTCAGTGGGACTGAAGCTTTCTTT. The variable domain in full, completed from reference TRBV7-6 and TRBJ1-1, reads GAGVSQSPRYKVTKRGQDVALRCDPISGHVSLYWYRQALGQGPEFLTYFNYEAQQDKSGLPNDRFSAERPEGSISTLTIQRTEQRDSAMYRCASSLGVSGTEAFFGQGTRLTVV.

The chain combines TRBV2 with TRBJ2-2; TRBD2 agrees at 13 bases. Looked up from germline, CDR1 is SNHLY and CDR2 is FYNNEI. The CDR3 length is 19 residues. Trimming removed 6 bases from V and 11 bases from J; junction bases left unmatched: 21. The CDR3 protein is CASRVKGLAGAPRIGELFF. CDR3 nucleotide sequence: TGTGCCAGCAGGGTCAAAGGACTAGCGGGGGCGCCGCGGATCGGAGAGCTGTTTTTT.